Following are 23 T cell receptor beta chains from one sample sequenced in a study of blood T cell repertoires in COVID-19. The assay was immunoSEQ multiplex PCR, and TCRdb's table has in-frame clones only and misses some. The table includes 180,000 or so clones, approximately 80% detected once. Input material: PBMCs or T cells enriched from blood (not recorded which). These TCRs come from a man aged 50-59 years who had recovered from COVID-19.

This clone was seen just once. The genes are TRBV5-5 and TRBJ1-3; 8 nucleotides align to TRBD1. V shed 0 bases and J 0 bases; nucleotides not matched to a gene: 2. This CDR3 is built from 16 residues. Germline V gene data show CDR1 as SGHKS and CDR2 as YYEKEE (reference sequence). The DNA for the CDR3 is TGTGCCAGCAGCTTGGGACAGGGGTACTCTGGAAACACCATATATTTT. It is translated as CASSLGQGYSGNTIYF.

This chain links TRBV7-9 with TRBJ2-4; 10 bases match TRBD1. The CDR3 totals 16 residues. Germline V gives CDR1 SEHNR, CDR2 FQNEAQ (reference sequence). Trimming cost V 6 bases and J 8 bases; bases outside gene matches: 13. In DNA, the CDR3 is TGTGCCAGCAGTCGTCCTGACACCGGGACAGGGGACATTCAGTACTTC. Translated, it gives CASSRPDTGTGDIQYF. The entire variable domain, with the rest obtained from reference TRBV7-9 and TRBJ2-4, is as follows: DTGVSQNPRHKITKRGQNVTFRCDPISEHNRLYWYRQTLGQGPEFLTYFQNEAQLEKSRLLSDRFSAERPKGSFSTLEIQRTEQGDSAMYLCASSRPDTGTGDIQYFGAGTRLSVL.

This clone appeared once. The V call is TRBV23-1, the J call TRBJ2-3, with D unclear. TRBV23-1 is marked as an open reading frame, function uncertain. The CDR3 has 15 residues. V was shortened by 6 bases and J by 1 base, with 14 bases between the two germline ends. CDR3: CASRPTEPGTDTQYF. CDR3 nucleotides: TGCGCCAGCAGACCTACCGAGCCGGGCACAGATACGCAGTATTTT.

In its sample, this clone was seen once. V is TRBV5-1 and J is TRBJ2-1; 12 nucleotides match TRBD2. Germline V gives CDR1 SGHRS, CDR2 YFSETQ. The CDR3 is 18 residues long. Trimming took 4 bases from V and 0 from J; bases not matched to a gene: 8. The CDR3 protein is CASSRQTSGGYSYNEQFF. CDR3 DNA sequence: TGCGCCAGCAGCAGGCAGACTAGCGGGGGCTACTCCTACAATGAGCAGTTCTTC.

V gene TRBV5-1 combines with J gene TRBJ1-3; D remains ambiguous. The germline V and J ends were trimmed by 1 base and 0 bases, with 14 bases remaining between them. Germline assignment: CDR1 SGHRS and CDR2 YFSETQ. The CDR3 is 17 amino acids. CDR3 amino acids: CASSLLVSTLSGNTIYF. CDR3 nucleotides: TGCGCCAGCAGCTTGTTGGTATCTACTCTCTCTGGAAACACCATATATTTT.

The CDR3 is CSATTGAVLFF. In nucleotides, the CDR3 is TGCAGTGCCACGACAGGGGCGGTACTGTTTTTT. V and J are TRBV20-1 and TRBJ1-4; 8 bases line up with TRBD1. Germline V gives CDR1 DFQATT, CDR2 SNEGSKA (reference sequence). This CDR3 has 11 amino acids. V lost 6 bases to trimming and J lost 13 bases; unmatched junction nucleotides: 7.

This clone appeared many times. The J gene is TRBJ2-7, the V gene TRBV11-2, with D perhaps matching TRBD1 (5 bases). Trimming removed 5 bases at V and 0 bases at J, with 8 bases between. The length of the CDR3 is 13 residues. Germline V gene data show CDR1 as SGHAT and CDR2 as FQNNGV. Written as DNA, the CDR3 is TGTGCCAGCAGCCCGGACATCTCCTACGAGCAGTACTTC. Protein sequence: CASSPDISYEQYF. Looking up the rest from reference TRBV11-2 and TRBJ2-7 gives the full variable domain: EAGVAQSPRYKIIEKRQSVAFWCNPISGHATLYWYQQILGQGPKLLIQFQNNGVVDDSQLPKDRFSAERLKGVDSTLKIQPAKLEDSAVYLCASSPDISYEQYFGPGTRLTVT.

The chain combines TRBV13 with TRBJ2-3, with D perhaps TRBD1 (6 bases). V was shortened by 0 bases and J by 3 bases, with 10 bases between the two germline ends. Germline CDR1 is PRHDT and CDR2 is FYEKMQ (reference sequence). The CDR3 has 15 residues. This CDR3 is CASSLGQGGTDTQYF. For the CDR3, the DNA is TGTGCCAGCAGCTTAGGACAGGGTGGGACAGATACGCAGTATTTT.

J is TRBJ1-1 and V is TRBV6-6, with D unclear. CDR1 and CDR2 from the germline V gene are MNHNY and SVGAGI (reference sequence). The CDR3 contains 14 residues. The V gene lost 2 bases and the J gene lost 3 bases, with 10 bases spanning the gap. Here the CDR3 reads CASSYERWDTEAFF. CDR3 nucleotide sequence: TGTGCCAGCAGTTACGAGCGTTGGGACACTGAAGCTTTCTTT.

The DNA of the CDR3 is TGTGCCAGCTCACCACGGCTTAACACTGAAGCTTTCTTT. Encoded protein: CASSPRLNTEAFF. This chain joins TRBV18 and TRBJ1-1; D ambiguous. V was shortened by 1 base and J by 2 bases, with 5 bases between the two germline ends. Germline loops: CDR1 KGHSH, CDR2 LQKENI. The CDR3 length is 13 residues.

This rearrangement joins TRBV4-1 to TRBJ2-3; TRBD1 is a possible D gene (5 bases). Germline V gene sequence: CDR1 MGHRA, CDR2 YSYEKL. The CDR3 loop spans 16 amino acids. Trimming stripped 3 bases from V and 0 bases from J, with 13 bases between. The DNA of the CDR3 is TGCGCCAGCAGCCAGGAGTTGCAGGGAAGCACAGATACGCAGTATTTT. Amino acid sequence: CASSQELQGSTDTQYF.

This clone came up a few times. The chain uses TRBV19 and TRBJ1-1, with 9 bases matching TRBD1. The trim removed 4 bases at V and 1 base at J, leaving 7 bases unmatched. Germline CDR1 reads LNHDA; CDR2 reads SQIVND (reference sequence). This CDR3 comprises 16 residues. The DNA of the CDR3 is TGTGCCAGTAGTAAGCGACAGGGGGAAGGGAACACTGAAGCTTTCTTT. Protein: CASSKRQGEGNTEAFF.

The V and J genes are TRBV6-2 or TRBV6-3 and TRBJ1-2; no firm D call. The CDR3 is 13 residues long. V was pared by 5 bases and J by 4 bases, with 11 bases between. Germline V CDR1 and CDR2: MNHEY, SVGEGT. CDR3 in DNA: TGTGCCAGCAGTAAATCAGTCTTCTATGGCTACACCTTC. Protein product: CASSKSVFYGYTF.

The chain employs TRBV29-1 and TRBJ1-2; D uncertain. This CDR3 comprises 12 residues. Germline V gives CDR1 SQVTM, CDR2 ANQGSEA. Trimming left V 7 bases short and J 5 bases short, with 14 bases between. CDR3 amino acids: CSGTSALYGYTF. CDR3 in DNA: TGCAGCGGAACCAGCGCCCTATATGGCTACACCTTC. Looking up the rest from reference TRBV29-1 and TRBJ1-2 gives the full variable domain: SAVISQKPSRDICQRGTSLTIQCQVDSQVTMMFWYRQQPGQSLTLIATANQGSEATYESGFVIDKFPISRPNLTFSTLTVSNMSPEDSSIYLCSGTSALYGYTFGSGTRLTVV.

The V call is TRBV7-9, the J call TRBJ1-1; D remains unclear. Per germline, CDR1 SEHNR and CDR2 FQNEAQ (reference sequence). V lost 5 bases, J lost 2 bases, and 15 bases lay in between. The CDR3 length is 15 residues. CDR3 sequence: CASSALEEGNTEAFF. The CDR3 DNA reads as TGTGCCAGCAGCGCTCTCGAGGAAGGAAACACTGAAGCTTTCTTT. Looking up the rest from reference TRBV7-9 and TRBJ1-1 gives the full variable domain: DTGVSQNPRHKITKRGQNVTFRCDPISEHNRLYWYRQTLGQGPEFLTYFQNEAQLEKSRLLSDRFSAERPKGSFSTLEIQRTEQGDSAMYLCASSALEEGNTEAFFGQGTRLTVV.

The V call is TRBV28, the J call TRBJ1-4; D ambiguous. The CDR3 is 13 residues long. V lost 6 bases and J 12 bases, leaving 17 bases between the germline ends. Germline V gene lookup returns CDR1 MDHEN and CDR2 SYDVKM. The CDR3 nucleotides read TGTGCCAGCAGCAACTTACTAGGATTTGAACTGTTTTTT. Residues: CASSNLLGFELFF.

This clone was detected only once. The J gene is TRBJ1-2, the V gene TRBV3-1 (or the pseudogene TRBV3-2); D not certain. The V and J ends lost 5 bases and 3 bases respectively, with 7 bases between them. This CDR3 is built from 12 residues. The germline V gene encodes CDR1 LGHDT and CDR2 YNNKEL (reference sequence). The CDR3: CASSDNDYGYTF. The CDR3 nucleotides are TGTGCCAGCAGCGACAACGACTATGGCTACACCTTC.

As concerns this clone: One base away lies a much larger clone, so this may be a sequencing read error. Other DNA variants within this sample encode the same CDR3. The chain carries TRBV11-3 and TRBJ1-1; TRBD1 is a possible D gene (6 bases). Germline-derived CDR1 and CDR2 are SGHNT and YENEEA. The V end was cut by 3 bases, the J end by 1 base, with 6 bases between. The CDR3 has 13 amino acids. Written as DNA, the CDR3 is TGTGCCAGCAGCTTGGACAGGAACACTGAAGCTTTCTTT. This sequence encodes CASSLDRNTEAFF.

The chain uses TRBV3-1 (or the pseudogene TRBV3-2) and TRBJ2-1; D not certain. The V end lost 0 bases, the J end lost 5 bases, and 8 bases lay between the germline ends. Germline-derived CDR1 and CDR2 are LGHDT and YNNKEL (reference sequence). This CDR3 has 14 residues. The CDR3 region is CASSQEYGDNEQFF. In nucleotides, the CDR3 is TGTGCCAGCAGCCAAGAGTACGGAGACAATGAGCAGTTCTTC.

The chain carries TRBV18 and TRBJ2-4; 7 bases are a match to TRBD2. V dropped 3 bases and J dropped 6; count of bases not matched to a gene: 14. Germline CDR1 and CDR2: KGHSH and LQKENI. The CDR3 length is 17 residues. In DNA form, the CDR3 reads TGTGCCAGCTCACCTAATTCCGGGGCCTGGGGGGGAAACATTCAGTACTTC. It codes for CASSPNSGAWGGNIQYF.

The chain is built from TRBV5-1 and TRBJ2-6; no clear D. Trimming cost V 0 bases and J 4 bases, with 8 bases left between them. CDR1 and CDR2 (germline): SGHRS, YFSETQ. This CDR3 comprises 15 residues. The CDR3, as DNA: TGCGCCAGCAGCTTGGTAGTATCCGGGGCCAACGTCCTGACTTTC. Its translation: CASSLVVSGANVLTF. Together with reference TRBV5-1 and TRBJ2-6, the CDR3 gives the full variable domain: KAGVTQTPRYLIKTRGQQVTLSCSPISGHRSVSWYQQTPGQGLQFLFEYFSETQRNKGNFPGRFSGRQFSNSRSEMNVSTLELGDSALYLCASSLVVSGANVLTFGAGSRLTVL.

The chain joins TRBV6-5 to TRBJ2-3; 11 bases map to TRBD2. The CDR3 consists of 14 residues. The ends lost 6 bases at V and 4 bases at J; junction bases unmatched: 3. Per germline, CDR1 MNHEY and CDR2 SVGAGI. The CDR3 loop is CASSVAGGPDTQYF. In DNA form, the CDR3 reads TGTGCCAGCAGCGTAGCGGGGGGGCCAGATACGCAGTATTTT.

The chain links TRBV9 to TRBJ2-5; 7 nucleotides agree with TRBD2. V shed 3 bases, J shed 0 bases, and the junction held 5 bases outside the gene matches. CDR3 length equals 15 residues. CDR1 SGDLS and CDR2 YYNGEE come from the germline V gene. CDR3 in DNA: TGTGCCAGCAGCGCGTTTGGGGGGGACCAAGAGACCCAGTACTTC. Its protein is CASSAFGGDQETQYF.